Listed below are T cell receptor beta chains from one sample, sequenced in a study of T cells in Graves' hyperthyroidism and ophthalmopathy. Via MiXCR, TCRdb re-called the multiplex PCR reads, giving one row per CDR3 protein. Of 500,000 to 650,000 distinct CDR3 sequences listed, about 14% were seen once; the top ten hold under 15%. The sample taken for sequencing was blood. The receptors stem from a woman aged 45 to 65 with Graves' ophthalmopathy. The CDR3 runs from the conserved cysteine through the conserved F or W. The D gene is left open where the match is weak. Expanded clones get a size class; other rows say once, few or many, or leave the size out.

>TRBV30|-|many|TRBJ2-1
CAWSVYADNNEQFF
TGTGCCTGGAGTGTGTATGCCGATAACAATGAGCAGTTCTTC
>TRBV12-3/TRBV12-4|TRBD1|many|TRBJ2-5
CASSHTPGQGVETQYF
TGTGCCAGCAGCCACACGCCTGGACAGGGGGTAGAGACCCAGTACTTC
>TRBV5-1|TRBD2|many|TRBJ2-1
CASSFTSGRINEQFF
TGCGCCAGCAGCTTTACTAGCGGGAGGATAAATGAGCAGTTCTTC
>TRBV27|TRBD2|few|TRBJ2-1
CASSSGTSVGEQFF
TGTGCCAGCAGTTCCGGGACTAGCGTTGGTGAGCAGTTCTTC
>TRBV4-1|-|-|TRBJ2-2
CASSQDRVRTGELFF
TGCGCCAGCAGCCAAGATCGCGTTAGAACCGGGGAGCTGTTTTTT
>TRBV24-1|TRBD1|many|TRBJ2-1
CATSDPRTGASNEQFF
TGTGCCACCAGTGATCCAAGGACAGGAGCTTCAAATGAGCAGTTCTTC
>TRBV25-1|-|-|TRBJ2-7
CASSGLDIRYEQYF
TGTGCCAGCAGTGGATTGGACATACGGTACGAGCAGTACTTC
>TRBV12-3/TRBV12-4|-|-|TRBJ1-3
CASSLQAGAGNTIYF
TGTGCCAGCAGTTTACAGGCAGGGGCTGGAAACACCATATATTTT
>TRBV20-1|-|few|TRBJ1-5
CSAEGWRGDGGNQPQHF
TGCAGTGCTGAGGGGTGGCGGGGCGATGGGGGCAATCAGCCCCAGCATTTT
>TRBV5-1|-|-|TRBJ2-1
CASSGTAQDNEQFF
TGCGCCAGCAGTGGGACGGCTCAAGACAATGAGCAGTTCTTC
>TRBV7-3|-|many|TRBJ2-5
CASSLNPVGYQETQYF
TGTGCCAGCAGCTTAAATCCCGTGGGGTACCAAGAGACCCAGTACTTC
>TRBV9|TRBD1|-|TRBJ1-3
CASSSGQPGNTIYF
TGTGCCAGCAGCTCGGGACAGCCCGGAAACACCATATATTTT
>TRBV27|TRBD2|many|TRBJ2-3
CASSSPEAGGTVWTDTQYF
TGTGCCAGCAGTTCCCCGGAGGCGGGAGGAACGGTATGGACAGATACGCAGTATTTT
>TRBV18|TRBD1|many|TRBJ1-1
CASSTGQGNTEAFF
TGCGCCAGCAGCACGGGACAGGGGAACACTGAAGCTTTCTTT
>TRBV5-1|TRBD1|few|TRBJ2-2
CASSSKTGTGVRDLLGELFF
TGCGCCAGCAGCTCGAAAACCGGGACAGGGGTGCGGGATCTTCTCGGGGAGCTGTTTTTT
>TRBV6-5|-|many|TRBJ2-7
CASSYSKGRSSYEQYF
TGTGCCAGCAGTTACTCGAAGGGACGGAGCTCCTACGAGCAGTACTTC
>TRBV20-1|-|few|TRBJ1-1
CSAGTGNTEAFF
TGCAGTGCTGGAACAGGGAACACTGAAGCTTTCTTT
>TRBV20-1|-|many|TRBJ2-6
CSARDPASGANVLTF
TGCAGTGCTAGAGATCCGGCCTCTGGGGCCAACGTCCTGACTTTC
>TRBV7-9|-|many|TRBJ2-7
CASSPTLRDEQYF
TGTGCCAGCAGCCCAACCCTCCGGGACGAGCAGTACTTC
>TRBV2|TRBD2|many|TRBJ2-7
CASSTAGTSEYEQYF
TGTGCCAGCTCTACCGCCGGGACTAGCGAGTACGAGCAGTACTTC
>TRBV7-9|-|many|TRBJ2-5
CASSLSLALVYHETQYF
TGTGCCAGCAGCTTAAGCTTGGCGCTGGTCTACCATGAGACCCAGTACTTC
>TRBV6-1|-|many|TRBJ1-1
CASSEGGWDTEAFF
TGTGCCAGCAGTGAAGGGGGCTGGGACACTGAAGCTTTCTTT
>TRBV13|TRBD2|many|TRBJ2-7
CASSARGAGGRRTREQYF
TGTGCCAGCAGTGCCCGGGGAGCGGGAGGCCGCCGAACTCGGGAGCAGTACTTC
>TRBV2|-|-|TRBJ1-3
CASSGRPSHTIYF
TGTGCCAGCAGTGGAAGGCCGAGCCACACCATATATTTT
>TRBV18|-|many|TRBJ2-7
CASSRGSTYEQYF
TGTGCCAGCTCCCGGGGGTCTACCTACGAGCAGTACTTC
>TRBV20-1|-|-|TRBJ1-4
CSARDYEKLFF
TGCAGTGCTAGAGATTACGAAAAACTGTTTTTT
>TRBV18|TRBD1|-|TRBJ1-1
CASSRPTGGSEAFF
TGTGCCAGCTCACGACCGACAGGGGGTTCTGAAGCTTTCTTT
>TRBV12-3/TRBV12-4|-|many|TRBJ2-3
CASSSYGGGTDTQYF
TGTGCCAGTAGCAGTTACGGCGGGGGCACAGATACGCAGTATTTT
>TRBV20-1|TRBD1|many|TRBJ1-5
CSASFDRESNQPQHF
TGCAGTGCTAGTTTCGACAGGGAGAGCAATCAGCCCCAGCATTTT
>TRBV20-1|-|-|TRBJ2-1
CSAILPRGYVQFF
TGCAGTGCTATCCTCCCCCGGGGCTATGTGCAGTTCTTC
>TRBV6-1|-|-|TRBJ2-7
CASTYSHEQYF
TGTGCCAGCACATATTCACACGAGCAGTACTTC
>TRBV12-5|-|few|TRBJ2-2
CASGLDPWNTGELFF
TGTGCTAGTGGTCTGGACCCGTGGAACACCGGGGAGCTGTTTTTT
>TRBV20-1|-|many|TRBJ2-5
CSARTGGGQETQYF
TGCAGTGCTAGAACAGGCGGAGGACAAGAGACCCAGTACTTC
>TRBV9|-|-|TRBJ1-6
CASSPHGVSSYNSPLHF
TGTGCCAGCAGCCCCCACGGGGTTAGCTCCTATAATTCACCCCTCCACTTT
>TRBV24-1|-|-|TRBJ2-2
CATSRSSEVNNGELFF
TGTGCCACCAGTAGGAGTAGCGAGGTGAACAACGGGGAGCTGTTTTTT
>TRBV4-3|-|few|TRBJ1-5
CASSQDRFGGPEPQHF
TGCGCCAGCAGCCAAGATAGGTTTGGGGGTCCGGAGCCCCAGCATTTT
>TRBV6-1|-|-|TRBJ2-1
CASSEQAPKQFF
TGTGCCAGCAGTGAACAGGCCCCGAAGCAGTTCTTC
>TRBV27|-|-|TRBJ2-3
CASKFHGGHTDTQYF
TGTGCCAGCAAGTTCCATGGCGGACACACAGATACGCAGTATTTT
>TRBV11-3|TRBD1|many|TRBJ1-1
CASSWRGTGGINTEAFF
TGTGCCAGCAGCTGGCGGGGGACAGGGGGGATCAACACTGAAGCTTTCTTT
>TRBV28|TRBD2|-|TRBJ2-1
CASSEGGLAIPGGYNEQFF
TGTGCCAGCAGCGAAGGGGGACTAGCGATACCAGGGGGTTACAATGAGCAGTTCTTC
>TRBV18|-|-|TRBJ2-2
CASSPLRQVAGELFF
TGTGCCAGCTCACCACTAAGACAGGTTGCCGGGGAGCTGTTTTTT
>TRBV28|TRBD2|many|TRBJ2-7
CATEPREDLSHLTWEQYF
TGTGCCACTGAACCACGGGAGGACTTGTCCCATTTAACATGGGAGCAGTACTTC
>TRBV20-1|-|many|TRBJ2-7
CSVGGYEQYF
TGCAGTGTAGGGGGCTACGAGCAGTACTTC